These T cell receptor beta chains were read from a single sample in a study of cytomegalovirus exposure and HLA in healthy donors. TCRdb keeps only in-frame clones here, not all; method: immunoSEQ multiplex PCR. The table lists some 170,000 clones, about two thirds of them singletons, with over 2.5% in the top ten. The sample consisted of PBMCs. Receptors were obtained from a woman younger than 45 in good health and CMV-seronegative. Each CDR3 is given with its conserved first and last residue. D genes are given only for firm matches. Size values are once, few and many counts, or a class for expanded clones, and some rows have none.

CDR3,DNA,V,D,size,J
CASSPPWGEDTEAFF,TGTGCCAGCAGCCCGCCGTGGGGGGAGGACACTGAAGCTTTCTTT,TRBV28,NA,few,TRBJ1-1
CASSWGLAGQETQYF,TGTGCCAGCAGCTGGGGACTAGCGGGACAAGAGACCCAGTACTTC,TRBV5-6,TRBD2,NA,TRBJ2-5
CASSSGEGYEQYF,TGTGCCAGCAGCTCGGGGGAAGGCTACGAGCAGTACTTC,TRBV9,NA,NA,TRBJ2-7
CASSQDTGYGSPLHF,TGCGCCAGCAGCCAAGATACAGGGTACGGTTCACCCCTCCACTTT,TRBV4-3,NA,NA,TRBJ1-6
CAISEIETSGPNEQFF,TGTGCCATCAGTGAGATAGAGACTAGCGGACCCAATGAGCAGTTCTTC,TRBV10-3,TRBD2,few,TRBJ2-1
CASSLNRGGNYGYTF,TGTGCCAGCAGCTTAAATAGGGGTGGTAACTATGGCTACACCTTC,TRBV7-9,NA,NA,TRBJ1-2
CASSGGRSYTF,TGTGCCAGCAGTGGGGGGAGAAGCTACACCTTC,TRBV6-5,NA,NA,TRBJ1-2
CASSFLGGEQFF,TGTGCCAGCAGCTTCCTCGGCGGGGAGCAGTTCTTC,TRBV7-9,NA,few,TRBJ2-1
CASSKDRGLNTEAFF,TGCGCCAGCAGCAAAGACAGGGGTCTGAACACTGAAGCTTTCTTT,TRBV5-1,TRBD1,NA,TRBJ1-1
CASYPGQGARGTQYF,TGTGCCAGCTACCCGGGCCAGGGGGCGAGAGGGACCCAGTACTTC,TRBV2,TRBD1,NA,TRBJ2-5
CAQKTTGAIYEQYF,TGTGCCCAGAAGACAACAGGGGCGATCTACGAGCAGTACTTC,TRBV30,TRBD1,NA,TRBJ2-7
CASSERGNTEAFF,TGTGCCAGCAGTGAAAGAGGGAACACTGAAGCTTTCTTT,TRBV6-1,NA,NA,TRBJ1-1
CASSQSGSGRAYEQFF,TGCGCCAGCAGCCAAAGTGGTAGCGGGAGGGCCTATGAGCAGTTCTTC,TRBV4-3,TRBD2,few,TRBJ2-1
CARSIPPAGYQETQYF,TGTGCCAGAAGCATACCCCCGGCGGGCTACCAAGAGACCCAGTACTTC,TRBV5-3,NA,NA,TRBJ2-5
CASRVGGTYGYTF,TGTGCCAGCAGAGTAGGAGGAACCTATGGCTACACCTTC,TRBV4-2,NA,NA,TRBJ1-2
CASSQSPGQSNEQFF,TGTGCCAGCAGCCAAAGCCCGGGACAGAGCAATGAGCAGTTCTTC,TRBV4-2,TRBD1,NA,TRBJ2-1
CASSPGLDGTEAFF,TGCGCCAGCAGCCCCGGACTGGATGGCACTGAAGCCTTCTTT,TRBV5-1,NA,NA,TRBJ1-1
CASSVEGGPEAFF,TGTGCCAGCAGCGTAGAGGGAGGGCCTGAAGCTTTCTTT,TRBV9,NA,NA,TRBJ1-1
CSSTSRGHEQFF,TGTTCCAGCACCTCGCGTGGGCATGAGCAGTTCTTC,TRBV7-9,NA,NA,TRBJ2-1
CASSERQGMNTEAFF,TGTGCCAGCAGCGAACGACAGGGGATGAACACTGAAGCTTTCTTT,TRBV2,TRBD1,NA,TRBJ1-1
CASSDHRASMNTEAFF,TGTGCCAGTAGTGACCACAGGGCATCTATGAACACTGAAGCTTTCTTT,TRBV19,NA,NA,TRBJ1-1
CASSPEATSGQETQYF,TGCGCCAGCAGCCCGGAGGCGACTAGCGGGCAAGAGACCCAGTACTTC,TRBV5-1,TRBD2,NA,TRBJ2-5
CASSLGALRGSYNEQFF,TGTGCCAGCAGCTTAGGGGCCTTGCGGGGGAGTTACAATGAGCAGTTCTTC,TRBV7-6,TRBD2,NA,TRBJ2-1
CASSREVNTEAFF,TGTGCCAGCAGCCGGGAGGTGAACACTGAAGCTTTCTTT,TRBV9,NA,NA,TRBJ1-1
CASSPGQSSRNEQFF,TGTGCCAGCTCACCAGGACAGTCCTCACGGAATGAGCAGTTCTTC,TRBV18,NA,NA,TRBJ2-1
CASRQGFGSGNTIYF,TGTGCCAGTAGGCAGGGGTTCGGCTCTGGAAACACCATATATTTT,TRBV5-6,NA,NA,TRBJ1-3
CASSPKVRGALNTGELFF,TGTGCCAGCTCACCAAAGGTTCGGGGGGCATTGAACACCGGGGAGCTGTTTTTT,TRBV18,NA,NA,TRBJ2-2
CASSAGQDPNEQFF,TGTGCCAGCAGTGCCGGACAGGATCCTAATGAGCAGTTCTTC,TRBV2,TRBD1,NA,TRBJ2-1
CASSLTSSEAFF,TGTGCCAGCAGCTTGACCAGTTCTGAAGCTTTCTTT,TRBV5-6,NA,NA,TRBJ1-1
CASSLLGREGSYEQYF,TGCGCCAGCAGTCTACTTGGGCGGGAGGGGTCCTACGAGCAGTACTTC,TRBV4-1,TRBD2,NA,TRBJ2-7
CASSHGRDRLSNGYTF,TGCGCCAGCAGCCATGGCCGGGACAGATTAAGTAATGGCTACACCTTC,TRBV5-1,TRBD1,few,TRBJ1-2
CASRGPSGTYNEQFF,TGTGCCAGCAGGGGCCCTAGCGGGACCTACAATGAGCAGTTCTTC,TRBV2,TRBD2,NA,TRBJ2-1